This T cell receptor (beta chain) was found in a study of blood T cells in healthy people across ages. As concerns this clonotype: The antigen remains unidentified.

A second PCR of 7 to 11 cycles used a sample-barcoded 5' primer and a J-beta primer mix. TCRdb redid the calling of the 5' RACE reads with MiXCR, one entry per CDR3 protein. The table shows fewer than 600,000 distinct CDR3 sequences, with around a quarter occurring only once. CDR1 is SGHAT and CDR2 is FQNNGV in the germline V gene. The CDR3 length is 15 residues. Trimming pared 5 bases from V and 4 bases from J, leaving 14 bases between. Findings of the study overall: Naive T cell percentage by flow cytometry tracked strongly with beta diversity. Estimates of diversity drawn from one million T cells were considered underestimates.

The sample was also linked to a second study, of T cells of mothers and their children. That source reports: There were over 8.5 million TCR beta CDR3 reads from each mother and around 2.7 million from each child. Slightly higher but non-significant overlap marked related mother-child pairs versus unrelated pairs.

The specimen was blood. This clonotype was obtained from a boy aged 2 to 10 in good health. The genes are TRBV11-2 and TRBJ2-2; D is unresolved. The DNA for the CDR3 is TGTGCCAGCAGCCAAAGTGGTCCGTCCACCGGGGAGCTGTTTTTT. Amino acids: CASSQSGPSTGELFF.